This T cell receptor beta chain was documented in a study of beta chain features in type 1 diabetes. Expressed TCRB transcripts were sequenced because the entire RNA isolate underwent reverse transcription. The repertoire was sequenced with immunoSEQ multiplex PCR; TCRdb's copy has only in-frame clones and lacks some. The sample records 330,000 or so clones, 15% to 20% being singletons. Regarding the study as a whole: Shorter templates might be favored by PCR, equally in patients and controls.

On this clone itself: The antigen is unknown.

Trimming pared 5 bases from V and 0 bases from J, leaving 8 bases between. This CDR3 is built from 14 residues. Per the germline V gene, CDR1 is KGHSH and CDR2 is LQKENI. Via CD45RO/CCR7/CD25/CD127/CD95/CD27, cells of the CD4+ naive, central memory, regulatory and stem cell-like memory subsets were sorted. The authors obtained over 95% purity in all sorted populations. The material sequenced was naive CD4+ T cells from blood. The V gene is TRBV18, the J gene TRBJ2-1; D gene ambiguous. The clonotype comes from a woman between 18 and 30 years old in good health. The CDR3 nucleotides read TGTGCCAGCTCAAACAGCCCCTCCTACAATGAGCAGTTCTTC. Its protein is CASSNSPSYNEQFF.